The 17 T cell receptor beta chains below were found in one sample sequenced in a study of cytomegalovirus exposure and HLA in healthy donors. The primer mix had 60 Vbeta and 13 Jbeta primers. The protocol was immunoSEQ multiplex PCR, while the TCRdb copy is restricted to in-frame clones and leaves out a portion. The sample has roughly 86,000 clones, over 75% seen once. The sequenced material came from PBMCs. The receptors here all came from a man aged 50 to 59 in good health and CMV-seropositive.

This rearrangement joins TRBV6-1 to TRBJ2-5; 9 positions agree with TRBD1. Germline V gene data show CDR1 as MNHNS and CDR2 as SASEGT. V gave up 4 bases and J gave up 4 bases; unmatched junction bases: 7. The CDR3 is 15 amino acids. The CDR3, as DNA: TGTGCCAGCAGTGTGACAGGGGGTATGGGAGAGACCCAGTACTTC. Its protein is CASSVTGGMGETQYF.

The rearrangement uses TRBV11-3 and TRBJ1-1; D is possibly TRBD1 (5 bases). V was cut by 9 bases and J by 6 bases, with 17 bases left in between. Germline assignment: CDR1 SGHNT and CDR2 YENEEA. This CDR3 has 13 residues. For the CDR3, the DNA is TGTGCCAGTCAAGTTACGCAGGGATCTGAAGCTTTCTTT. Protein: CASQVTQGSEAFF.

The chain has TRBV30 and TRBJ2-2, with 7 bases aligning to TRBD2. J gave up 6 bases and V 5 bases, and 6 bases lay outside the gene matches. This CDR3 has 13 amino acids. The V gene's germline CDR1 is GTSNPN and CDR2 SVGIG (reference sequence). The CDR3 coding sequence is TGTGCCTGGGCGAGGACTAGGGCCGGGGAGCTGTTTTTT. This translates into CAWARTRAGELFF.

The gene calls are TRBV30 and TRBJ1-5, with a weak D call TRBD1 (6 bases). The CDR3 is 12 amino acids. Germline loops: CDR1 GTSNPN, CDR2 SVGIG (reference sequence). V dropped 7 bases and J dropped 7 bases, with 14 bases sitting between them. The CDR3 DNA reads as TGTGCCTTTCGGGGAGGGGGACAGCCCCAGCATTTT. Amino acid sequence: CAFRGGGQPQHF. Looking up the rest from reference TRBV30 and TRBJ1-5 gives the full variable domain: SQTIHQWPATLVQPVGSPLSLECTVEGTSNPNLYWYRQAAGRGLQLLFYSVGIGQISSEVPQNLSASRPQDRQFILSSKKLLLSDSGFYLCAFRGGGQPQHFGDGTRLSIL.

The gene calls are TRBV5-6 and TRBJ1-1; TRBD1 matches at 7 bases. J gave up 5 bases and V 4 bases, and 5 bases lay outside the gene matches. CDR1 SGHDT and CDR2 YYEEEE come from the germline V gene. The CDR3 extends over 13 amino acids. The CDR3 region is CASSLQGDTEAFF. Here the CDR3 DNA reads TGTGCCAGCAGCCTCCAGGGGGATACTGAAGCTTTCTTT.

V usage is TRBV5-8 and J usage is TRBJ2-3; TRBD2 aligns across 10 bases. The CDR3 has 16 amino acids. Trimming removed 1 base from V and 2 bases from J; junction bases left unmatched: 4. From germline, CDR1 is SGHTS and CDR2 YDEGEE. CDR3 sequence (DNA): TGTGCCAGCAGCTTGTTAGCGGGGGGCTCCACAGATACGCAGTATTTT. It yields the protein CASSLLAGGSTDTQYF.

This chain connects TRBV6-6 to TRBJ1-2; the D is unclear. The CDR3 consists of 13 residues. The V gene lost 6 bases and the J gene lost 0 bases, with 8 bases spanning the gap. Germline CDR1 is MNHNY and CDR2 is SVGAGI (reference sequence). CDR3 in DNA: TGTGCCAGCAGCCCCGGGGCTAACTATGGCTACACCTTC. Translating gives CASSPGANYGYTF.

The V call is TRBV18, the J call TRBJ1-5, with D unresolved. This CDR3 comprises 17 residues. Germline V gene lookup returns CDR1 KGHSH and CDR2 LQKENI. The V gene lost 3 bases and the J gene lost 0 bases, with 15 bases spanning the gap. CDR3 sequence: CASSPRIGGNSNQPQHF. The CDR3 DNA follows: TGTGCCAGCTCACCGCGCATAGGCGGAAATAGCAATCAGCCCCAGCATTTT.

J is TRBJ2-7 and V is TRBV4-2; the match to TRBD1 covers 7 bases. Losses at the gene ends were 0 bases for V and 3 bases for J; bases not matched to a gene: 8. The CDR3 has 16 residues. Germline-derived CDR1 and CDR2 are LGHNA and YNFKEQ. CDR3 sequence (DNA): TGTGCCAGCAGCCAAGATGAGCAACAGGGGCGCTACGAGCAGTACTTC. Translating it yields CASSQDEQQGRYEQYF.

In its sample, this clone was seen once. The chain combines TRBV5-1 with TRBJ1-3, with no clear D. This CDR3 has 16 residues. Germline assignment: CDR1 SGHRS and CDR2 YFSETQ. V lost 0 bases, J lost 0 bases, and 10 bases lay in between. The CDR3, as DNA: TGCGCCAGCAGCTTGGCCGGAGGCACCTCTGGAAACACCATATATTTT. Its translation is CASSLAGGTSGNTIYF.

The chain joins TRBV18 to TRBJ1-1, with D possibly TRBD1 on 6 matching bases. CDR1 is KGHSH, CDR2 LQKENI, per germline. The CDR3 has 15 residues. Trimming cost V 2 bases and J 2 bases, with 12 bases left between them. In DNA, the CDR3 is TGTGCCAGCTCACCAGGTTCAGGGACAAACACTGAAGCTTTCTTT. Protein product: CASSPGSGTNTEAFF.

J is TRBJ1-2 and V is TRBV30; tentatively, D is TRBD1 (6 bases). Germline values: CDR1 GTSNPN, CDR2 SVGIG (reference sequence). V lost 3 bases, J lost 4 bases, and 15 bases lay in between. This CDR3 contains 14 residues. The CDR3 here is CAWSSTGLSYGYTF. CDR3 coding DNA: TGTGCCTGGAGCTCAACAGGGCTATCCTATGGCTACACCTTC.

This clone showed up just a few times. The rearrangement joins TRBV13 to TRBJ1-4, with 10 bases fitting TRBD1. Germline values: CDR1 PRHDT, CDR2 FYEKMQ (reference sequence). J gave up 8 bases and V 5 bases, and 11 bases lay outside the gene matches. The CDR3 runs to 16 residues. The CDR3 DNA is TGTGCCAGCAGCCAAAGGACAGGGGGGCGTTCCGAAAAACTGTTTTTT. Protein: CASSQRTGGRSEKLFF.

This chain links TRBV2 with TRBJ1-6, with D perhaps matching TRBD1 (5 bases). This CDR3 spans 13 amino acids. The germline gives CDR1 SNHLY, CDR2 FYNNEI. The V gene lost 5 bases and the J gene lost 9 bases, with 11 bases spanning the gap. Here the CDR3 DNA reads TGTGCCAGCAGTCCGGGGGGGGGTTCACCCCTCCACTTT. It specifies CASSPGGGSPLHF. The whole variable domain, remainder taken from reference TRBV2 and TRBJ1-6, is EPEVTQTPSHQVTQMGQEVILRCVPISNHLYFYWYRQILGQKVEFLVSFYNNEISEKSEIFDDQFSVERPDGSNFTLKIRSTKLEDSAMYFCASSPGGGSPLHFGNGTRLTVT.

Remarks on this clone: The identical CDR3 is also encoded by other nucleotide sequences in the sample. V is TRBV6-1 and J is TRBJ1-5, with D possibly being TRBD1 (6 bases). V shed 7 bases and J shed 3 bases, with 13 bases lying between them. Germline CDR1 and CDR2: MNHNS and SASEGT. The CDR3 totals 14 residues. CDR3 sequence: CASNPTGSNQPQHF. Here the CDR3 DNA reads TGTGCCAGCAATCCGACAGGTTCCAATCAGCCCCAGCATTTT.

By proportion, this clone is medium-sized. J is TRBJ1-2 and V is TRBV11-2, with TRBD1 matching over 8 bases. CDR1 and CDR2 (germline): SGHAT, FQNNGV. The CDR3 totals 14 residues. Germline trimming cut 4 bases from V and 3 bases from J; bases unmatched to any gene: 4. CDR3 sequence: CASSSTGADYGYTF. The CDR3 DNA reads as TGTGCCAGCAGCTCGACAGGGGCGGACTATGGCTACACCTTC.

For the CDR3, the DNA is TGTGCCAGTAGTAATCCAGGGCGGGAGACCCAGTACTTC. This translates into CASSNPGRETQYF. The chain employs TRBV19 and TRBJ2-5; tentative D call: TRBD1 (5 bases). V gave up 4 bases and J gave up 5 bases, with 11 bases separating them. CDR1 and CDR2 from the germline V gene are LNHDA and SQIVND (reference sequence). The CDR3 covers 13 residues.